Sequencing of this TCR beta chain was carried out in a study of control samples from healthy donors and cancer patients. Between the trimmed V and J ends, which lost 2 bases and 15 bases, there was a span of 17 bases. Germline CDR1 is SEHNR and CDR2 is FQNEAQ (reference sequence). The CDR3 consists of 13 residues. Sequenced by immunoSEQ multiplex PCR; TCRdb stores in-frame clones only, minus some. The table includes over 150,000 clones, around 87% detected once. This TCR was sampled from a woman aged 50 to 60 in good health. Material for sequencing was blood. This rearrangement joins TRBV7-9 to TRBJ2-1; D gene uncertain. The CDR3 protein is CASSLRSTGLTFF. The DNA for the CDR3 is TGTGCCAGCAGCTTACGGTCCACCGGGCTCACGTTCTTC.